Listed here are 25 T cell receptor beta chains from one sample, sequenced in a study of CD8+CD57+ T cells in acquired aplastic anemia. Genomic DNA templated the TCR beta VDJ and CDR3 profiling. TCRdb processed the reads anew with MiXCR; each CDR3 protein has one entry. The sample contains about 180,000 distinct CDR3 sequences, under 50% of which appear only once. Sequencing was done on patients that had shown CD8+CD57+ cell expansion by flow cytometry. Sequenced sample: sorted CD4+, CD8+, or CD8+CD57+ T cells (not recorded which) from PBMCs. These TCRs come from a human donor with aplastic anemia.

The CDR3 region has the DNA TGTGCCAGCAAATTCGTGGGGGGGCAGACCGGGGAGCTGTTTTTT. It specifies CASKFVGGQTGELFF. V is TRBV2 and J is TRBJ2-2; the D gene is possibly TRBD2 (7 bases). Trimming cost V 7 bases and J 5 bases, with 17 bases left between them. This CDR3 region has 15 residues. CDR1 is SNHLY, CDR2 FYNNEI, per germline.

This clonotype was recorded many times. The rearrangement joins TRBV19 to TRBJ1-5; D is unresolved. Germline lookup yields CDR1 LNHDA and CDR2 SQIVND (reference sequence). This CDR3 is 15 amino acids long. V was clipped by 3 bases and J by 2 bases, with 11 bases between them. The chain's CDR3 is CASSMLGLGNQPQHF. In DNA, the CDR3 is TGTGCCAGTAGTATGTTAGGTCTGGGCAATCAGCCCCAGCATTTT.

This clonotype showed up many times. This chain links TRBV19 with TRBJ1-5, with D uncertain. The ends were cut back, 3 bases at V and 0 bases at J, with 6 bases in the middle. CDR3 length: 14 amino acids. Germline lookup yields CDR1 LNHDA and CDR2 SQIVND (reference sequence). This CDR3 is CASSMGASNQPQHF. CDR3 nucleotides: TGTGCCAGTAGTATGGGAGCTAGCAATCAGCCCCAGCATTTT.

This chain uses TRBV7-8 with TRBJ2-7; 7 bases are a match to TRBD1. This CDR3 is 15 amino acids long. The trim removed 1 base at V and 5 bases at J, leaving 8 bases unmatched. CDR1 SGHVS and CDR2 FQNEAQ come from the germline V gene. In DNA form, the CDR3 reads TGTGCCAGCAGCTTAGTGACAGGGAGTCAGAACGAGCAGTACTTC. This encodes CASSLVTGSQNEQYF. The full variable domain, rest sourced from reference TRBV7-8 and TRBJ2-7, is GAGVSQSPRYKVAKRGQDVALRCDPISGHVSLFWYQQALGQGPEFLTYFQNEAQLDKSGLPSDRFFAERPEGSVSTLKIQRTQQEDSAVYLCASSLVTGSQNEQYFGPGTRLTVT.

This sequence joins TRBV5-1 and TRBJ2-7; D uncertain. There are 12 residues in the CDR3. In germline, CDR1 is SGHRS, CDR2 YFSETQ. The germline V and J ends were trimmed by 0 bases and 3 bases, with 4 bases remaining between them. This CDR3 is CASSLDHYEQYF. The CDR3 DNA reads as TGCGCCAGCAGCTTGGATCACTACGAGCAGTACTTC.

This clonotype was picked up a small number of times. This chain links TRBV5-1 with TRBJ2-5; D gene ambiguous. The germline V gene has CDR1 SGHRS and CDR2 YFSETQ. The CDR3 has 13 amino acids. V was cut by 1 base and J by 9 bases, with 13 bases left in between. The CDR3, as DNA: TGCGCCAGCAGCTTGTCGGACGGAGTGTCCCAGTACTTC. Translation gives CASSLSDGVSQYF.

The V gene is TRBV4-1, the J gene TRBJ2-7; D remains ambiguous. Germline CDR1 MGHRA, CDR2 YSYEKL. The CDR3 length is 13 residues. V gave up 4 bases and J gave up 2 bases, with 9 bases separating them. CDR3 region: CASSLESAYEQYF. CDR3 in DNA: TGCGCCAGCAGCCTCGAATCAGCCTACGAGCAGTACTTC.

The CDR3 DNA is TGTGCCAGCGGAACAGTTAGCAATCAGCCCCAGCATTTT. Protein product: CASGTVSNQPQHF. The chain recombines TRBV7-8 with TRBJ1-5; D gene ambiguous. Germline loops: CDR1 SGHVS, CDR2 FQNEAQ. V was trimmed by 8 bases and J by 0 bases, leaving 8 bases between them. This CDR3 is 13 amino acids long.

This clonotype came up many times. This rearrangement joins TRBV20-1 to TRBJ2-3; 9 bases fit TRBD2. V was clipped by 6 bases and J by 0 bases; unmatched bases: 10. Per germline, CDR1 DFQATT and CDR2 SNEGSKA (reference sequence). The CDR3 contains 16 residues. As DNA, the CDR3 is TGCAGTGCGGAACTAGCGGGCTGGCCTAGCACAGATACGCAGTATTTT. It is translated as CSAELAGWPSTDTQYF.

On this clonotype: This clone may be a read error of a much larger clone one base away. The genes are TRBV20-1 and TRBJ1-3, with a tentative D call TRBD1 (5 bases). The CDR3 is 13 amino acids. Germline-derived CDR1 and CDR2 are DFQATT and SNEGSKA (reference sequence). V lost 8 bases, J lost 6 bases, and 17 bases lay in between. The CDR3 DNA reads TGCAGTACCACGGGACTAATCTTAAACACCATATATTTT. This gives the protein CSTTGLILNTIYF.

The J gene is TRBJ1-6, the V gene TRBV7-9; D gene ambiguous. The CDR3 sequence is 14 residues long. Deletions cut 2 bases from V and 7 bases from J, with 9 bases between. Looked up from germline, CDR1 is SEHNR and CDR2 is FQNEAQ (reference sequence). CDR3 bases: TGTGCCAGCAGCTTAAACACAGAGAATTCACCCCTCCACTTT. This sequence encodes CASSLNTENSPLHF.

The sample holds many counts of this clonotype. This chain uses TRBV5-8 with TRBJ1-3, with D possibly TRBD1 on 6 matching bases. The CDR3 length is 14 residues. Trimming shortened V by 8 bases and J by 3 bases, and 15 bases separated the two germline ends. CDR1 and CDR2 from the germline V gene are SGHTS and YDEGEE. In DNA form, the CDR3 reads TGTGCCAGTTATTGGGGGGCCAGTGGAAACACCATATATTTT. Protein sequence: CASYWGASGNTIYF.

This clonotype has ten or more counts. The rearrangement links TRBV9 to TRBJ2-2; unclear D gene. The germline CDR1 and CDR2 sequences are SGDLS and YYNGEE. CDR3 length: 15 amino acids. Between the trimmed V and J ends, which lost 4 bases and 7 bases, there was a span of 17 bases. CDR3: CASSLSGVQDGELFF. The CDR3, as DNA: TGTGCCAGCAGCCTCTCGGGCGTCCAAGACGGGGAGCTGTTTTTT.

The chain uses TRBV7-6 and TRBJ1-1, with a tentative D call TRBD1 (6 bases). The CDR3 is 15 amino acids. Germline values: CDR1 SGHVS, CDR2 FNYEAQ. The V end was cut by 1 base, the J end by 0 bases, with 9 bases between. CDR3 bases: TGTGCCAGCAGCTTAGTCAGGGGATTGAACACTGAAGCTTTCTTT. Translating it yields CASSLVRGLNTEAFF.

V gene TRBV7-9 combines with J gene TRBJ1-1, with a weak D call TRBD1 (6 bases). There are 13 residues in the CDR3. With 8 bases removed from V and 8 bases from J, the gap between germline ends came to 18 bases. Per germline, CDR1 SEHNR and CDR2 FQNEAQ (reference sequence). CDR3 amino acids: CASAPGAVREAFF. In nucleotides, the CDR3 is TGTGCCAGCGCCCCGGGGGCCGTACGCGAAGCTTTCTTT.

This clonotype was counted only a few times. The chain has TRBV15 and TRBJ1-2; TRBD1 might be the D (6 bases). The CDR3 has 14 amino acids. Germline V gene data show CDR1 as LNHNV and CDR2 as YYDKDF (reference sequence). V lost 4 bases, J lost 8 bases, and 17 bases lay in between. CDR3 residues: CATSNSPGDPGYTF. The CDR3 DNA follows: TGTGCCACCAGCAATTCGCCAGGGGACCCAGGCTACACCTTC.

This clonotype occurred once. V gene TRBV20-1 combines with J gene TRBJ2-1; possibly TRBD1 for D (6 bases). The CDR3 is 14 amino acids. V dropped 7 bases and J dropped 2 bases, with 15 bases sitting between them. The germline V gene has CDR1 DFQATT and CDR2 SNEGSKA (reference sequence). CDR3 amino acids: CSVVGGTPYNEQFF. CDR3 in DNA: TGCAGTGTAGTAGGGGGAACCCCCTACAATGAGCAGTTCTTC.

The chain recombines TRBV9 with TRBJ2-3; 10 nucleotides line up with TRBD2. This CDR3 spans 16 amino acids. Germline loops: CDR1 SGDLS, CDR2 YYNGEE. The J segment lost 8 bases and the V segment lost 4 bases, leaving 13 bases of the junction unmatched. This CDR3 reads CASSTGTSEGMGTQYF. For the CDR3, the DNA is TGTGCCAGCAGCACAGGGACTAGCGAGGGAATGGGTACGCAGTATTTT.

This chain uses TRBV29-1 with TRBJ2-3, with D maybe TRBD1 (6 bases). The CDR3 spans 14 residues. Germline values: CDR1 SQVTM, CDR2 ANQGSEA. The V end lost 4 bases, the J end lost 0 bases, and 11 bases lay between the germline ends. CDR3 coding DNA: TGCAGCGTTGGAGGGGACATTAGCACAGATACGCAGTATTTT. It translates to CSVGGDISTDTQYF.

This clonotype has a count of ten or more. The gene calls are TRBV19 and TRBJ1-2, with a tentative D call TRBD1 (6 bases). The germline V and J ends were trimmed by 7 bases and 0 bases, with 15 bases remaining between them. The germline V gene has CDR1 LNHDA and CDR2 SQIVND (reference sequence). This CDR3 is built from 15 residues. The CDR3 nucleotides read TGTGCCAGTACCTCCCAGGGGTTTTCTAACTATGGCTACACCTTC. It encodes CASTSQGFSNYGYTF.

This chain links TRBV7-3 with TRBJ2-3; D uncertain. Trimming pared 1 base from V and 4 bases from J, leaving 3 bases between. Germline V CDR1 and CDR2: SGHTA, FQGTGA. The CDR3 is made up of 12 amino acids. The CDR3 reads CASSLNADTQYF. Here the CDR3 DNA reads TGTGCCAGCAGCTTAAACGCAGATACGCAGTATTTT.

This clonotype came up many times. In nucleotides, the CDR3 is TGTGCCAGCAGCCCCCGACTAGCGCTGAGCCAAGAGACCCAGTACTTC. It translates to CASSPRLALSQETQYF. This rearrangement joins TRBV14 to TRBJ2-5; 8 nucleotides line up with TRBD2. The CDR3 runs 16 residues. After removal of 4 bases from V and 1 base from J, the junction contained 8 bases not matched to a gene. Germline lookup yields CDR1 SGHDN and CDR2 FVKESK.

This clonotype was recorded at least ten times. The V gene is TRBV19, the J gene TRBJ1-2, with TRBD1 as a possible D gene (5 bases). This CDR3 is built from 15 residues. V lost 5 bases to trimming and J lost 2 bases, with 15 bases between them. Per germline, CDR1 LNHDA and CDR2 SQIVND (reference sequence). The CDR3 reads CASSHRGELNYGYTF. CDR3 nucleotides: TGTGCCAGTAGTCACCGGGGGGAACTGAACTATGGCTACACCTTC.

The sample holds a few counts of this clonotype. This sequence joins TRBV29-1 and TRBJ2-7; 8 bases agree with TRBD2. V shed 5 bases and J 6 bases; nucleotides not matched to a gene: 18. Germline V lookup: CDR1 SQVTM, CDR2 ANQGSEA. This CDR3 is 16 amino acids long. CDR3 sequence (DNA): TGCAGCGTTACCGGGGGAGCGGGAGTGTCGTCCGGCGAGCAGTACTTC. Translating it yields CSVTGGAGVSSGEQYF.

This clonotype was detected a few times. The rearrangement uses TRBV10-3 and TRBJ1-5, with 12 bases lining up with TRBD1. V was pared by 3 bases and J by 7 bases, with 7 bases of the junction left unmatched. This CDR3 is built from 16 residues. In germline, CDR1 is ENHRY, CDR2 SYGVKD. CDR3 residues: CAISDMGQGAGQPQHF. The CDR3 DNA reads TGTGCCATCAGTGATATGGGACAGGGGGCCGGGCAGCCCCAGCATTTT.